The 3 T cell receptor beta chains below come from one sample, sequenced in a study of T cell responses to AZD1222 COVID-19 vaccine. Assay: immunoSEQ multiplex PCR; the TCRdb copy retains only in-frame clones and omits some. The sample has under 200,000 clones, approximately 90% seen once. Specimen: peripheral blood, collected 28 days after the second dose of the MenACWY control vaccine. These receptors were obtained from an adult who received the MenACWY meningococcal vaccine as a control.

The CDR3 coding sequence is TGTGCCAGCAGCTTAGCGGGAGGGTCTGAAGCTTTCTTT. Protein: CASSLAGGSEAFF. The V gene is TRBV7-9, the J gene TRBJ1-1; D is undetermined. Between the trimmed V and J ends, which lost 0 bases and 6 bases, there was a span of 8 bases. This CDR3 is 13 amino acids long. From germline, CDR1 is SEHNR and CDR2 FQNEAQ (reference sequence).

The chain links TRBV30 to TRBJ2-5; 8 bases align to TRBD2. The V gene end was trimmed by 4 bases and the J gene end by 4 bases; junction bases not matched to a gene: 8. Per germline, CDR1 GTSNPN and CDR2 SVGIG (reference sequence). The CDR3 spans 14 residues. The CDR3 DNA follows: TGTGCCTGGACCTTCGGGACTAGGCGAGAGACCCAGTACTTC. It is translated as CAWTFGTRRETQYF.

This chain joins TRBV5-4 and TRBJ1-1; unclear D gene. With 4 bases removed from V and 5 bases from J, the gap between germline ends came to 12 bases. CDR1 is SGHNT and CDR2 is YYREEE in the germline V gene (reference sequence). This CDR3 has 13 residues. The CDR3 reads CASSQDGWTEAFF. The CDR3 bases are TGTGCCAGCAGCCAGGACGGGTGGACTGAAGCTTTCTTT.